In its sample, the clone carrying this TCR beta chain was seen a few times. Its antigen is as yet unknown. CDR3 length equals 12 residues. Germline values: CDR1 SEHNR, CDR2 FQNEAQ (reference sequence). The V end was cut by 1 base, the J end by 1 base, with 1 base between. The data stem from a study of shared clonotypes between healthy human individuals. Overall study results and limits: Estimated clonotype richness was generally higher in naive than memory subsets.

Each cell subset's genomic DNA was divided evenly among several immunoSEQ plates. Repertoires were generated with immunoSEQ multiplex PCR, while TCRdb's copy carries only in-frame clones and drops some. The sample carries 1.4 million to 1.5 million clones, about 96% recorded once. Input material: naive CD4+ T cells sorted from blood. Subset meaning: CD45RA+ positively selected. This chain connects TRBV7-9 to TRBJ1-1; D remains ambiguous. The sequence derives from a man aged 25-45 years in good health. In nucleotides, the CDR3 is TGTGCCAGCAGCTTAGAGAACACTGAAGCTTTCTTT. Translation gives CASSLENTEAFF.